Here is one T cell receptor (beta chain) with its context. Only in-frame clones appear in the TCRdb table, and some are missing; sequencing was by immunoSEQ multiplex PCR. The data hold tens of thousands of clones, with around 91% observed a single time. The data stem from a study of T cell changes during pregnancy in multiple sclerosis. The CDR3 is made up of 11 amino acids. The V gene's germline CDR1 is SGHRS and CDR2 YFSETQ. Trimming removed 4 bases from V and 5 bases from J, with 6 bases in between. The origin of this receptor is a female donor in good health, enrolled as a control in a pregnancy study. The sequences come from peripheral blood, collected after pregnancy. This chain uses TRBV5-1 with TRBJ2-5; D is unclear. In nucleotides, the CDR3 is TGCGCCAGCAGCGAGGCGGAGACCCAGTACTTC. As protein: CASSEAETQYF.